This T cell receptor beta chain was retrieved from a study of blood T cell repertoires in COVID-19. Overall study context: In each case, the material was cDNA or gDNA derived from T cells, B-cell-depleted T cells, or PBMCs.

The V gene's germline CDR1 is MNHEY and CDR2 SVGAGI. This CDR3 is 14 amino acids long. J gave up 7 bases and V 6 bases, and 5 bases lay outside the gene matches. In the source study's methods: Counts of nucleated cells, estimated from reference gene primer amplification, were obtained. Repertoires were generated with immunoSEQ multiplex PCR, while TCRdb's copy carries only in-frame clones and drops some. Clone size and the V and J calls come from that table; the DNA yielded D and trimming. This table holds some 190,000 clones, about three quarters found once. Sequenced input: peripheral blood. V usage is TRBV6-5 and J usage is TRBJ1-6, with TRBD1 matching over 8 bases. This clonotype was obtained from a woman aged 50 to 60 with active or convalescent COVID-19. The CDR3 sequence: CASRPGGRNSPLHF. CDR3 nucleotides: TGTGCCAGCAGGCCAGGGGGCCGGAATTCACCCCTCCACTTT.